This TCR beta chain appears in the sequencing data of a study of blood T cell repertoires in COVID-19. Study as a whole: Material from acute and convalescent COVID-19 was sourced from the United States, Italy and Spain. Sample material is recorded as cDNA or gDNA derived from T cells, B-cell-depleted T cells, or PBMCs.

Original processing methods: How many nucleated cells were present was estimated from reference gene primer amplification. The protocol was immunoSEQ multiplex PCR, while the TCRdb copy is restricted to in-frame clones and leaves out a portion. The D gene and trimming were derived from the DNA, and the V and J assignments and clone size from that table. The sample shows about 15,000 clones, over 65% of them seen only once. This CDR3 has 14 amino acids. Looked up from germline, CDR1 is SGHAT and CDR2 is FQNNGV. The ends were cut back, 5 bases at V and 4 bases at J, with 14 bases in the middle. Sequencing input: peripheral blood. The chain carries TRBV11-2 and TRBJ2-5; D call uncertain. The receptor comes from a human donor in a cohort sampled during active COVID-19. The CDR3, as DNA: TGTGCCAGCAGCGCGACTGACCCCCGAGAGACCCAGTACTTC. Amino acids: CASSATDPRETQYF.